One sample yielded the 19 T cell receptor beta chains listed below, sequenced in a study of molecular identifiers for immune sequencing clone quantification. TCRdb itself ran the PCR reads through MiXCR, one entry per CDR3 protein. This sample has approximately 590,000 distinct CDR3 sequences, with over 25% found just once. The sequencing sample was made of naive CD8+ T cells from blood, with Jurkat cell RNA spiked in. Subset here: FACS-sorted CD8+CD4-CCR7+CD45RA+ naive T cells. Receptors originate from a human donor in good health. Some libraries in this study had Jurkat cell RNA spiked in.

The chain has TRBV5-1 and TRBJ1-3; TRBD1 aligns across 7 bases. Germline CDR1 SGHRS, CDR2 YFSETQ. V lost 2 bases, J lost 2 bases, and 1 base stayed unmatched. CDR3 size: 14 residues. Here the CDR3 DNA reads TGCGCCAGCAGCTTCGACAGGGCTGGAAACACCATATATTTT. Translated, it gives CASSFDRAGNTIYF.

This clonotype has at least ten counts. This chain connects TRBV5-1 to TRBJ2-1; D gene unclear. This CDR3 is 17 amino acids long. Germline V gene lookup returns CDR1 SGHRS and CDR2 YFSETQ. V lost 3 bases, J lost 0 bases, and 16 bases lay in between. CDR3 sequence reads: CASSSTGASLSYNEQFF. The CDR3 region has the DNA TGCGCCAGCAGCTCGACTGGAGCCTCCCTCTCCTACAATGAGCAGTTCTTC.

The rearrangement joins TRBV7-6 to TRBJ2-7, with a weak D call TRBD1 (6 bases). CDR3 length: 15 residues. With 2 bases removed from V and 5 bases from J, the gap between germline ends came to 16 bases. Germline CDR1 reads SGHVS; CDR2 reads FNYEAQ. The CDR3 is CASSLTSGEYHEQYF. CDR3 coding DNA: TGTGCCAGCAGCTTAACATCAGGGGAGTACCACGAGCAGTACTTC.

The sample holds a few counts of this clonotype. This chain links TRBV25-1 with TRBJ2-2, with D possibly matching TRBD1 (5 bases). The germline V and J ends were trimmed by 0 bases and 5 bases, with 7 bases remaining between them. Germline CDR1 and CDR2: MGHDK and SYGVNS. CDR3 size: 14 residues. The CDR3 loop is CASSEYAGTGELFF. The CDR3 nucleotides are TGTGCCAGCAGTGAATACGCAGGGACCGGGGAGCTGTTTTTT.

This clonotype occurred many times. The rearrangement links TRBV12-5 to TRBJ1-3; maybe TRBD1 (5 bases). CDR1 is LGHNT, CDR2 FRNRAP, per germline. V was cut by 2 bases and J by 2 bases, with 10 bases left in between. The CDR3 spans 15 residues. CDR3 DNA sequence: TGTGCTAGTGGTTTGATCGGGGCAGCTGGAAACACCATATATTTT. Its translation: CASGLIGAAGNTIYF.

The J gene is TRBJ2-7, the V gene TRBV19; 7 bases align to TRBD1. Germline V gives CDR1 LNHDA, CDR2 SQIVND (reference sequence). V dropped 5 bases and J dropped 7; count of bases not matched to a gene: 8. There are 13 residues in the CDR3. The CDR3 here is CASSLGTVGEQYF. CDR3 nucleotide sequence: TGTGCCAGTAGTCTCGGGACAGTGGGTGAGCAGTACTTC.

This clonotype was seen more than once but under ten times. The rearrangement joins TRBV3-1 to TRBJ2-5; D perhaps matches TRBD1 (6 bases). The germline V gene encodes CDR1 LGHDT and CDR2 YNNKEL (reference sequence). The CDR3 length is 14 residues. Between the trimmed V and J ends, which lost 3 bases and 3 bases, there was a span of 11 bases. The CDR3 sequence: CASSQLTGKETQYF. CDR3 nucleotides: TGTGCCAGCAGCCAGTTAACAGGGAAAGAGACCCAGTACTTC.

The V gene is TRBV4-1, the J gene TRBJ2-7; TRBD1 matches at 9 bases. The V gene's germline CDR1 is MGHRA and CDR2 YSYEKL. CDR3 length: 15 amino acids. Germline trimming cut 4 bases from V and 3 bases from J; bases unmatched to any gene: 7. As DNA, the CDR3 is TGCGCCAGCAGCCGCACCGGGACAGGGAGCTACGAGCAGTACTTC. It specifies CASSRTGTGSYEQYF.

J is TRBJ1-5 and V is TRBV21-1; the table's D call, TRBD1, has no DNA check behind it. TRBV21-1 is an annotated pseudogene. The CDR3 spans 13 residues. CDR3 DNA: TGTGCCAGCAGCGAACAGGGAAATCAGCCCCAGCATTTT. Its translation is CASSEQGNQPQHF.

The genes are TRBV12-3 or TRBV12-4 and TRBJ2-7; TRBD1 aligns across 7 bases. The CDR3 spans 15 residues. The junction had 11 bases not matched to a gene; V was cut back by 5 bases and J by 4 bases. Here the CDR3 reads CASSLGRTGGYEQYF. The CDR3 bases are TGTGCCAGCAGTCTGGGTCGGACAGGTGGATACGAGCAGTACTTC.

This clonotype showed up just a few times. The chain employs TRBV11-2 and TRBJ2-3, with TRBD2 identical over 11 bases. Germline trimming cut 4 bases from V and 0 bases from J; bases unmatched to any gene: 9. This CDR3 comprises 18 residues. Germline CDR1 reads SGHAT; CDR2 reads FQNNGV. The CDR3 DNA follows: TGTGCCAGCAGCTCCGGGACTAGCGGATTTACTAGCACAGATACGCAGTATTTT. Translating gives CASSSGTSGFTSTDTQYF.

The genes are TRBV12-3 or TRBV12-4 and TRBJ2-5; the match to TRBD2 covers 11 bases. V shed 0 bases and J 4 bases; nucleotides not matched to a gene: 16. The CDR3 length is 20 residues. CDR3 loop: CASSLAPGTSGSVSGETQYF. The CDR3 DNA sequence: TGTGCCAGCAGTTTAGCGCCGGGAACTAGCGGGAGTGTCAGTGGAGAGACCCAGTACTTC.

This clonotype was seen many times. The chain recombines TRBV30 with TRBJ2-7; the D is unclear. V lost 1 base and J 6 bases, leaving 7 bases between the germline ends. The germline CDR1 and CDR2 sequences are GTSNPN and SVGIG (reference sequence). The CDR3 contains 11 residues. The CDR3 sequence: CAWSGAGEQYF. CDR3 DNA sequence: TGTGCCTGGAGTGGGGCAGGCGAGCAGTACTTC.

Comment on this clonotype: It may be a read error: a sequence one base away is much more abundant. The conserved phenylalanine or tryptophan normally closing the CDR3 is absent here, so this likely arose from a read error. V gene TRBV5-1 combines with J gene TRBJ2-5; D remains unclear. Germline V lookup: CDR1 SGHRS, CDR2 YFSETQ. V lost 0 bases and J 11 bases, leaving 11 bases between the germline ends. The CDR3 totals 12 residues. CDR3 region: CASSLGSEKQYL. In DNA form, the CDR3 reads TGCGCCAGCAGCTTGGGTTCAGAGAAGCAGTACCTC.

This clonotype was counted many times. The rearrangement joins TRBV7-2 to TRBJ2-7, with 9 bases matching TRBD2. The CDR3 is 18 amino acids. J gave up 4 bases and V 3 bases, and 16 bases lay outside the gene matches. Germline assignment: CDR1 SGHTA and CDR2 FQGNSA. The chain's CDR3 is CASSFQLAISGSGYEQYF. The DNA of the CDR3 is TGTGCCAGCAGCTTCCAACTAGCGATTAGCGGGAGTGGGTACGAGCAGTACTTC.

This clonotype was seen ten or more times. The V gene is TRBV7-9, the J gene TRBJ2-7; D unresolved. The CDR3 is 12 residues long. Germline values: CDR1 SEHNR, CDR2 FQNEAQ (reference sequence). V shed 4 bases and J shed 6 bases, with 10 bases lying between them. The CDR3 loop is CASSSISGEQYF. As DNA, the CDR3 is TGTGCCAGCAGCTCGATCAGTGGCGAGCAGTACTTC.

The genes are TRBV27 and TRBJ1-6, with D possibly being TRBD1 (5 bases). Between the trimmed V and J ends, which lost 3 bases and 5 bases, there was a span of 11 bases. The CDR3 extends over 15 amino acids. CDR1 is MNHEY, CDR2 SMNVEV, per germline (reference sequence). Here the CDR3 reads CASSLLGDDNSPLHF. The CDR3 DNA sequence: TGTGCCAGCAGTTTGCTAGGGGACGATAATTCACCCCTCCACTTT.

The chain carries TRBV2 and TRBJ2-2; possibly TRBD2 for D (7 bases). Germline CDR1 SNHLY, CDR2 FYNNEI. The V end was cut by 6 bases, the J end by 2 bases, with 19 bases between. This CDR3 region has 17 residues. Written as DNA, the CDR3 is TGTGCCAGCAGGCCCTTGGGAGGGGGAGCTAACACCGGGGAGCTGTTTTTT. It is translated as CASRPLGGGANTGELFF. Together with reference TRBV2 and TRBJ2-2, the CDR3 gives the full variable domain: EPEVTQTPSHQVTQMGQEVILRCVPISNHLYFYWYRQILGQKVEFLVSFYNNEISEKSEIFDDQFSVERPDGSNFTLKIRSTKLEDSAMYFCASRPLGGGANTGELFFGEGSRLTVL.

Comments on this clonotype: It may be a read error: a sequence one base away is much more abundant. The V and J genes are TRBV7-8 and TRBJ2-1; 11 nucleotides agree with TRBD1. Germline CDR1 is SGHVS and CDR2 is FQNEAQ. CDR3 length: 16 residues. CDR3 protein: CASSSRGTGGINEQSF. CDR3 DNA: TGTGCCAGCAGCTCACGTGGGACAGGGGGGATCAATGAGCAGTCCTTC.